The 17 T cell receptor beta chains below all came from one sample that was sequenced in a study of blood T cell repertoires in COVID-19. Generated by immunoSEQ multiplex PCR, the TCRdb table keeps only in-frame clones and is missing some. The sample consists of under 150,000 clones, 80% to 85% of them appearing once. The source material was peripheral blood. The source is a woman aged 55 to 70 with acute or convalescent COVID-19.

The chain combines TRBV2 with TRBJ1-5, with D perhaps TRBD1 (6 bases). Trimming left V 8 bases short and J 4 bases short, with 9 bases between. Germline CDR1 reads SNHLY; CDR2 reads FYNNEI. The CDR3 loop spans 12 amino acids. CDR3 amino acids: CASAQGNQPQHF. As DNA, the CDR3 is TGTGCCAGCGCCCAGGGGAATCAGCCCCAGCATTTT.

The rearrangement uses TRBV19 and TRBJ1-5; tentatively, D is TRBD1 (5 bases). This CDR3 has 17 residues. Trimming took 7 bases from V and 0 from J, leaving 19 bases between them. The germline V gene encodes CDR1 LNHDA and CDR2 SQIVND (reference sequence). The CDR3, as DNA: TGTGCCAGTACCTCGGGAGCGGGGGTAAATAGCAATCAGCCCCAGCATTTT. Translating gives CASTSGAGVNSNQPQHF.

Here the CDR3 reads CASSLEAGKAFF. CDR3 bases: TGCGCCAGCAGCTTGGAGGCAGGGAAGGCTTTCTTT. The chain is built from TRBV5-1 and TRBJ1-1, with D possibly TRBD1 on 5 matching bases. Trimming removed 0 bases from V and 11 bases from J, with 11 bases in between. CDR3 length: 12 residues. Germline V gene data show CDR1 as SGHRS and CDR2 as YFSETQ.

The CDR3 DNA reads TGTGCCAGCAGCTTGGCGGGGGGGAGCATGAACACTGAAGCTTTCTTT. Protein product: CASSLAGGSMNTEAFF. The chain is built from TRBV5-8 and TRBJ1-1; D possibly corresponds to TRBD1 (5 bases). V lost 0 bases and J 0 bases, leaving 12 bases between the germline ends. The CDR3 sequence is 16 residues long. Germline CDR1 reads SGHTS; CDR2 reads YDEGEE.

The V gene is TRBV3-1 (or the pseudogene TRBV3-2), the J gene TRBJ2-3; 12 bases are shared with TRBD2. The CDR3 length is 18 residues. J lost 0 bases, V lost 1 base, and 5 bases had no gene match. CDR1 is LGHDT and CDR2 is YNNKEL in the germline V gene (reference sequence). The CDR3 coding sequence is TGTGCCAGCAGCCAAGTTTTTGGGACTAGCGGGAGCACAGATACGCAGTATTTT. Its protein product is CASSQVFGTSGSTDTQYF.

The chain combines TRBV4-3 with TRBJ2-1; TRBD2 agrees at 11 bases. The CDR3 covers 15 residues. CDR1 and CDR2 from the germline V gene are LGHNA and YSLEER. J lost 8 bases, V lost 0 bases, and 3 bases had no gene match. CDR3: CASSQELLAGDEQFF. The CDR3 DNA reads TGCGCCAGCAGCCAAGAACTACTAGCGGGAGATGAGCAGTTCTTC.

The J gene is TRBJ2-7, the V gene TRBV27, with D possibly matching TRBD2 (5 bases). This CDR3 spans 13 amino acids. The germline V and J ends were trimmed by 6 bases and 6 bases, with 15 bases remaining between them. Per germline, CDR1 MNHEY and CDR2 SMNVEV (reference sequence). The CDR3 DNA is TGTGCCAGCAGACCCGTGGGAGTCGGCGAGCAGTACTTC. Amino acids: CASRPVGVGEQYF.

The chain joins TRBV29-1 to TRBJ2-1, with a tentative D call TRBD2 (6 bases). V shed 7 bases and J shed 6 bases, with 16 bases lying between them. Germline loops: CDR1 SQVTM, CDR2 ANQGSEA. The CDR3 covers 13 residues. CDR3 sequence (DNA): TGCAGCGCGGGACTGTTGCTCTCCAATGAGCAGTTCTTC. It specifies CSAGLLLSNEQFF.

This rearrangement joins TRBV30 to TRBJ1-1, with D perhaps matching TRBD1 (5 bases). The CDR3 extends over 13 amino acids. V lost 4 bases and J lost 0, with 9 bases in between. CDR1 and CDR2 from the germline V gene are GTSNPN and SVGIG (reference sequence). The CDR3 DNA reads TGTGCCTGGACGGACAACGTGAACACTGAAGCTTTCTTT. Protein product: CAWTDNVNTEAFF.

The V call is TRBV7-9, the J call TRBJ1-1, with 11 bases aligning to TRBD1. The junction had 8 bases not matched to a gene; V was cut back by 5 bases and J by 3 bases. The CDR3 is 16 amino acids. CDR1 and CDR2 from the germline V gene are SEHNR and FQNEAQ (reference sequence). The CDR3 bases are TGTGCCAGCAGCCAGAGTGGGGGACAGGGGGACACTGAAGCTTTCTTT. Protein product: CASSQSGGQGDTEAFF.

The chain has TRBV6-5 and TRBJ2-5, with D perhaps TRBD1 (6 bases). The CDR3 is 13 residues long. V was clipped by 4 bases and J by 5 bases, with 11 bases between them. Germline CDR1 reads MNHEY; CDR2 reads SVGAGI. The CDR3 DNA sequence: TGTGCCAGCAGTTGGGGGACAACGGAGACCCAGTACTTC. This sequence encodes CASSWGTTETQYF.

The CDR3 coding sequence is TGTGCCAGCAGTTGGGACAGGGAAACTAACTATGGCTACACCTTC. It yields the protein CASSWDRETNYGYTF. The V gene is TRBV6-5, the J gene TRBJ1-2, with 9 nucleotides matching TRBD1. Germline CDR1 and CDR2: MNHEY and SVGAGI. The CDR3 is 15 residues long. With 4 bases clipped from V and 0 bases from J, the junction kept 3 bases outside the gene matches.

The chain carries TRBV19 and TRBJ1-2, with TRBD1 as a possible D gene (5 bases). Trimming removed 2 bases at V and 7 bases at J, with 17 bases between. CDR3 length: 15 amino acids. Germline assignment: CDR1 LNHDA and CDR2 SQIVND (reference sequence). CDR3 protein: CASSIWGRAIFGYTF. The CDR3 DNA reads TGTGCCAGTAGTATATGGGGCAGGGCGATTTTTGGCTACACCTTC.

This clone was seen ten or more times. The rearrangement links TRBV6-5 to TRBJ1-1; no firm D call. V lost 1 base and J lost 1, with 7 bases in between. Germline V gives CDR1 MNHEY, CDR2 SVGAGI. The CDR3 has 14 residues. CDR3 sequence reads: CASSYYSSNTEAFF. The CDR3 region has the DNA TGTGCCAGCAGTTACTACAGCTCGAACACTGAAGCTTTCTTT.

The chain has TRBV27 and TRBJ2-4; D is unclear. Germline V gene lookup returns CDR1 MNHEY and CDR2 SMNVEV (reference sequence). This CDR3 comprises 16 residues. V lost 0 bases and J 0 bases, leaving 9 bases between the germline ends. The CDR3 protein is CASSLSARLAKNIQYF. CDR3 DNA sequence: TGTGCCAGCAGTTTATCTGCACGACTAGCCAAAAACATTCAGTACTTC.

The V gene is TRBV21-1, the J gene TRBJ1-1; the tabulated D call, TRBD1, remains unverified against the DNA. TRBV21-1 is reported as a pseudogene. The CDR3 spans 16 residues. The CDR3: CASSKDGTVMNTEAFF. CDR3 nucleotides: TGTGCCAGCAGCAAAGACGGGACAGTCATGAACACTGAAGCTTTCTTT.

This chain connects TRBV25-1 to TRBJ1-5; 9 nucleotides match TRBD1. Germline V lookup: CDR1 MGHDK, CDR2 SYGVNS. The trim removed 1 base at V and 1 base at J, leaving 2 bases unmatched. The CDR3 is 16 residues long. The CDR3 here is CASSESGTGSNQPQHF. CDR3 nucleotide sequence: TGTGCCAGCAGTGAATCCGGGACAGGGAGCAATCAGCCCCAGCATTTT.